This note documents a single TCR beta chain sequence. This sample was taken from a study of blood T cell repertoires in COVID-19. Cohort 3 donors counted as recovered after two negative PCRs, clearance, or resolved symptoms. Trimming removed 4 bases from V and 4 bases from J; junction bases left unmatched: 5. Germline-derived CDR1 and CDR2 are SQVTM and ANQGSEA. The CDR3 runs 15 residues. The method was immunoSEQ multiplex PCR; TCRdb's version includes in-frame clones alone and lacks a portion of them. This table has about 340,000 clones, approximately 92% appearing once. The source material was PBMCs or T cells enriched from blood (not recorded which). The sequence was obtained from a woman aged 25-40 years who had recovered from COVID-19. The chain couples TRBV29-1 to TRBJ2-2; 11 bases line up with TRBD2. The CDR3 coding sequence is TGCAGCGTTGTTCATACTAGCGGGGGCACCGGGGAGCTGTTTTTT. This gives the protein CSVVHTSGGTGELFF.